The 11 T cell receptor beta chains in this list originate from one sample, sequenced in a study of CD4+ T cells in melanoma. Repertoires were generated with immunoSEQ multiplex PCR, while TCRdb's copy carries only in-frame clones and drops some. The data hold roughly 21,000 clones, with roughly 73% observed a single time. The receptors originated from a human donor with melanoma.

The chain combines TRBV18 with TRBJ1-1, with 7 bases that match TRBD1. The CDR3 contains 13 residues. V lost 2 bases and J lost 11; bases outside the gene matches: 8. Germline CDR1 reads KGHSH; CDR2 reads LQKENI. The CDR3: CASSPGTQGVAFF. The CDR3 bases are TGTGCCAGCTCACCAGGGACCCAGGGGGTGGCTTTCTTT.

The V and J genes are TRBV6-6 and TRBJ1-2, with TRBD1 identical over 7 bases. The germline CDR1 and CDR2 sequences are MNHNY and SVGAGI (reference sequence). CDR3 size: 15 residues. V shed 2 bases, J shed 3 bases, and the junction held 6 bases outside the gene matches. The CDR3 bases are TGTGCCAGCAGTTACCTGACAGGGAACGACTATGGCTACACCTTC. This gives the protein CASSYLTGNDYGYTF.

CDR3: CASSHLRGGTDTQYF. The CDR3 DNA sequence: TGCGCCAGCAGCCACCTCAGGGGTGGGACAGATACGCAGTATTTT. The genes are TRBV4-1 and TRBJ2-3; possibly TRBD1 for D (6 bases). CDR3 length: 15 amino acids. Trimming took 3 bases from V and 3 from J, leaving 13 bases between them. Germline-derived CDR1 and CDR2 are MGHRA and YSYEKL.

The chain couples TRBV19 to TRBJ1-1; TRBD1 agrees at 8 bases. Germline values: CDR1 LNHDA, CDR2 SQIVND (reference sequence). The CDR3 extends over 12 amino acids. The V gene end was trimmed by 6 bases and the J gene end by 11 bases; junction bases not matched to a gene: 8. CDR3 protein: CASRPKDRAAFF. CDR3 sequence (DNA): TGTGCCAGTAGACCAAAGGACAGGGCCGCTTTCTTT. Full variable domain (remainder filled in from reference TRBV19 and TRBJ1-1): DGGITQSPKYLFRKEGQNVTLSCEQNLNHDAMYWYRQDPGQGLRLIYYSQIVNDFQKGDIAEGYSVSREKKESFPLTVTSAQKNPTAFYLCASRPKDRAAFFGQGTRLTVV.

The chain employs TRBV7-2 and TRBJ2-2; tentative D call: TRBD1 (5 bases). Between the trimmed V and J ends, which lost 6 bases and 2 bases, there was a span of 13 bases. The CDR3 totals 15 residues. Germline CDR1 is SGHTA and CDR2 is FQGNSA. CDR3 residues: CASRQGARNTGELFF. CDR3 bases: TGTGCCAGCAGACAAGGGGCGAGAAACACCGGGGAGCTGTTTTTT.

V gene TRBV9 combines with J gene TRBJ2-3; 13 bases map to TRBD2. The junction had 5 bases not matched to a gene; V was cut back by 0 bases and J by 10 bases. Germline-derived CDR1 and CDR2 are SGDLS and YYNGEE. The CDR3 length is 15 residues. CDR3 region: CASSVDMTSGGSQYF. For the CDR3, the DNA is TGTGCCAGCAGCGTAGATATGACTAGCGGGGGGTCGCAGTATTTT. The full variable domain, in which reference TRBV9 and TRBJ2-3 provide the parts outside the CDR3, is DSGVTQTPKHLITATGQRVTLRCSPRSGDLSVYWYQQSLDQGLQFLIQYYNGEERAKGNILERFSAQQFPDLHSELNLSSLELGDSALYFCASSVDMTSGGSQYFGPGTRLTVL.

This rearrangement joins TRBV5-4 to TRBJ1-5; D unclear. V gave up 4 bases and J gave up 0 bases, with 11 bases separating them. This CDR3 has 15 amino acids. Germline CDR1 is SGHNT and CDR2 is YYREEE (reference sequence). The CDR3 here is CASSDGPSSNQPQHF. The CDR3 DNA sequence: TGTGCCAGCAGCGACGGACCGTCTAGCAATCAGCCCCAGCATTTT.

This clone was counted only a few times. The chain uses TRBV7-9 and TRBJ1-1; D might be TRBD1 (6 bases). Germline V CDR1 and CDR2: SEHNR, FQNEAQ (reference sequence). The CDR3 sequence is 14 residues long. V lost 1 base to trimming and J lost 5 bases, with 11 bases between them. CDR3 sequence reads: CASSLGRTVTEAFF. For the CDR3, the DNA is TGTGCCAGCAGCTTAGGTCGGACAGTGACTGAAGCTTTCTTT.

This chain joins TRBV6-5 and TRBJ1-4; TRBD1 aligns across 7 bases. This CDR3 has 14 amino acids. CDR1 and CDR2 (germline): MNHEY, SVGAGI. With 0 bases clipped from V and 7 bases from J, the junction kept 2 bases outside the gene matches. This CDR3 reads CASSYSTGSEKLFF. CDR3 in DNA: TGTGCCAGCAGTTACTCGACAGGGAGTGAAAAACTGTTTTTT.

The V call is TRBV19, the J call TRBJ2-2, with D tentatively TRBD1 (6 bases). CDR1 LNHDA and CDR2 SQIVND come from the germline V gene (reference sequence). The CDR3 extends over 14 amino acids. Trimming took 3 bases from V and 3 from J, leaving 8 bases between them. This CDR3 reads CASSIRGDTGELFF. CDR3 nucleotide sequence: TGTGCCAGTAGTATCAGGGGAGACACCGGGGAGCTGTTTTTT.

V usage is TRBV6-6 and J usage is TRBJ1-1, with unresolved D. V was clipped by 0 bases and J by 5 bases, with 7 bases between them. This CDR3 has 13 residues. Germline lookup yields CDR1 MNHNY and CDR2 SVGAGI (reference sequence). Here the CDR3 reads CASSYSGITEAFF. The DNA of the CDR3 is TGTGCCAGCAGTTACTCAGGGATAACTGAAGCTTTCTTT.